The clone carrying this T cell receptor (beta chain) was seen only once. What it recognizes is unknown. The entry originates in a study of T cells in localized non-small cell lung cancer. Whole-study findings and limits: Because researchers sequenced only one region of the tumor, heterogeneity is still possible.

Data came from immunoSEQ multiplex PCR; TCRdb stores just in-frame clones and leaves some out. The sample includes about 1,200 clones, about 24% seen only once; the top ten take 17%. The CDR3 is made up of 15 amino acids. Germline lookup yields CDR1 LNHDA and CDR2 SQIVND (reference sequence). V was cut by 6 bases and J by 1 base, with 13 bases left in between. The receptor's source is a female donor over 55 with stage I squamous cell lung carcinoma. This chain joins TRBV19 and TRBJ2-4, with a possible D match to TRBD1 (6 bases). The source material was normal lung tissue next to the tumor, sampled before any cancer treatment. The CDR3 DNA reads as TGTGCCAGTAGACAACAGGGAAATGCCAAAAACATTCAGTACTTC. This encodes CASRQQGNAKNIQYF.